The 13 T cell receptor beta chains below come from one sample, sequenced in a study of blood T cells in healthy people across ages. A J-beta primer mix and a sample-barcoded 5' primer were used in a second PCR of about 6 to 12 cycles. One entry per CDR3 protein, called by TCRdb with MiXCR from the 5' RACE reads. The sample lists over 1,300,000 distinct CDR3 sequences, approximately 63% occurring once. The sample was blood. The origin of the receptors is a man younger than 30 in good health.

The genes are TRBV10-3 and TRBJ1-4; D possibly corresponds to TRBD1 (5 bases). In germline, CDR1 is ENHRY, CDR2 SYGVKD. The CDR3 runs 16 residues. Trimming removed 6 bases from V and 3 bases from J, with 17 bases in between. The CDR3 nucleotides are TGTGCCATCAGCGTGGGGCCACAGGCGTCTAATGAAAAACTGTTTTTT. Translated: CAISVGPQASNEKLFF.

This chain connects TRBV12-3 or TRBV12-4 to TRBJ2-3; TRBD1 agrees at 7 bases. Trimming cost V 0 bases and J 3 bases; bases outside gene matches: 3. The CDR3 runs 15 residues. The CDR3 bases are TGTGCCAGCAGTTTAGCAGGGGGCTGGACAGATACGCAGTATTTT. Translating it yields CASSLAGGWTDTQYF.

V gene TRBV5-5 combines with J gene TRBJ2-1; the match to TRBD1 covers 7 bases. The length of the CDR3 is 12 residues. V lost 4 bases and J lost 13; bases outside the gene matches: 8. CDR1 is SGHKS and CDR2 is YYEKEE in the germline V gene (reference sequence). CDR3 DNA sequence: TGTGCCAGCAGCACCTGGACAGGCATCCAGTTCTTC. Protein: CASSTWTGIQFF.

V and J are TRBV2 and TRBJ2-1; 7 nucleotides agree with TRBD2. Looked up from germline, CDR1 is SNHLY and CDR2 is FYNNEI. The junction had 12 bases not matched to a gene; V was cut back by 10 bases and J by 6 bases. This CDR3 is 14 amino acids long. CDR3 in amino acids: CATEVGGHFNEQFF. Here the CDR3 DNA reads TGTGCCACCGAGGTGGGAGGGCACTTCAATGAGCAGTTCTTC.

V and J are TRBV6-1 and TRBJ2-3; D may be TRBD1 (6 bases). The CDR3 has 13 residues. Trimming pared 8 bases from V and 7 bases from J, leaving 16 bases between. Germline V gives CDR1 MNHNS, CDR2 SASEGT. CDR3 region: CASGNRDSYTQYF. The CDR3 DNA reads TGTGCCAGCGGAAACAGGGATTCGTATACGCAGTATTTT.

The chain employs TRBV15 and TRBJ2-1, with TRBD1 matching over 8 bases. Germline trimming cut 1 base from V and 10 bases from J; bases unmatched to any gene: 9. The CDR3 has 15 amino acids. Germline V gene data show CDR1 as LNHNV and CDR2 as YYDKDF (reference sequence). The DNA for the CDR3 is TGTGCCACCAGCAGAGGATTAGACAGGGGATTGGAGCAGTTCTTC. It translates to CATSRGLDRGLEQFF. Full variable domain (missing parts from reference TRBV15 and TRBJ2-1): DAMVIQNPRYQVTQFGKPVTLSCSQTLNHNVMYWYQQKSSQAPKLLFHYYDKDFNNEADTPDNFQSRRPNTSFCFLDIRSPGLGDTAMYLCATSRGLDRGLEQFFGPGTRLTVL.

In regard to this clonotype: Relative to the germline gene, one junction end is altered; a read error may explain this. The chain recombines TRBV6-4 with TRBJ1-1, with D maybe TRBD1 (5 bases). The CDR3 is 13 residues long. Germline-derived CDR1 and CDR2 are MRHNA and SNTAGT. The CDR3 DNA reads TGTGTCAGCAGTGTTGGGGCGAACACTGAAGCTTTCTTT. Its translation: CVSSVGANTEAFF.

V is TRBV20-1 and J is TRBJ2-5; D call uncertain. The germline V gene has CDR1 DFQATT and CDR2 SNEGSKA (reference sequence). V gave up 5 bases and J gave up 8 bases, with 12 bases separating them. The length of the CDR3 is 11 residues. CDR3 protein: CSAPERRTQYF. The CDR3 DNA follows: TGCAGTGCTCCTGAAAGACGAACCCAGTACTTC.

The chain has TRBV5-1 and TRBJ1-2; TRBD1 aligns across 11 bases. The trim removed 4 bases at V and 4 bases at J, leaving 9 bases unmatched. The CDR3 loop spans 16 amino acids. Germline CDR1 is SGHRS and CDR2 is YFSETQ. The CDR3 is CASSLEGQGGIYGYTF. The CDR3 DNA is TGCGCCAGCAGCCTGGAGGGACAGGGGGGCATCTATGGCTACACCTTC.

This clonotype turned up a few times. Written as DNA, the CDR3 is TGTGCCACCAGCAGACCGGGCAGCGACCGCCCAAACTATGGCTACACCTTC. Its translation is CATSRPGSDRPNYGYTF. The rearrangement joins TRBV15 to TRBJ1-2; D ambiguous. V lost 2 bases, J lost 2 bases, and 18 bases lay in between. CDR3 size: 17 residues. Germline V gene data show CDR1 as LNHNV and CDR2 as YYDKDF (reference sequence).

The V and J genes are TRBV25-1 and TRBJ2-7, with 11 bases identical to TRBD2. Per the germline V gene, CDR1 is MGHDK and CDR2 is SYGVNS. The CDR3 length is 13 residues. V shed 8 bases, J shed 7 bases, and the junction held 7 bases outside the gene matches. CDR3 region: CASAGLAGEEQYF. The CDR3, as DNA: TGTGCCAGCGCAGGACTAGCGGGTGAGGAGCAGTACTTC.

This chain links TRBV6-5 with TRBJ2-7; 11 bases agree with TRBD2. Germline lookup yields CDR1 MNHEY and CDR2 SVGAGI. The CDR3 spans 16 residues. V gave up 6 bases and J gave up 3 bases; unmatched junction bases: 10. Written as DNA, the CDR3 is TGTGCCAGCAGCCAAAAACTAGCGGGAGCCGACTACGAGCAGTACTTC. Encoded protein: CASSQKLAGADYEQYF.

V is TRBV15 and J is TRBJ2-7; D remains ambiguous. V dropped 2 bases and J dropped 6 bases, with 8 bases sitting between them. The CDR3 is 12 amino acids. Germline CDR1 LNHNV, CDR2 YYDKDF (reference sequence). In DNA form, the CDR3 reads TGTGCCACCAGCAGAATCTCCGGCGAGCAGTACTTC. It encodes CATSRISGEQYF.